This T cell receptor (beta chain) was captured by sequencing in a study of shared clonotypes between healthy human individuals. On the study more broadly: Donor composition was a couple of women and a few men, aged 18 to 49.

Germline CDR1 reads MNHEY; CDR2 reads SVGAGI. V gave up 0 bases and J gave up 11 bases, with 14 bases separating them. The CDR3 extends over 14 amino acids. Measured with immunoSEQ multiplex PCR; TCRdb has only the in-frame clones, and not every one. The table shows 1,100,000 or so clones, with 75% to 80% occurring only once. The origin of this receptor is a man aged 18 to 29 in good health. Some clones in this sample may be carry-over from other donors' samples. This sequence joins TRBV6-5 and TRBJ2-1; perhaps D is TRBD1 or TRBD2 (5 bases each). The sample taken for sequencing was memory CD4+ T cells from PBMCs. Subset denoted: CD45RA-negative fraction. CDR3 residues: CASSYSVNQGQQFF. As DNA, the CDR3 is TGTGCCAGCAGTTACTCGGTCAATCAGGGACAGCAGTTCTTC.